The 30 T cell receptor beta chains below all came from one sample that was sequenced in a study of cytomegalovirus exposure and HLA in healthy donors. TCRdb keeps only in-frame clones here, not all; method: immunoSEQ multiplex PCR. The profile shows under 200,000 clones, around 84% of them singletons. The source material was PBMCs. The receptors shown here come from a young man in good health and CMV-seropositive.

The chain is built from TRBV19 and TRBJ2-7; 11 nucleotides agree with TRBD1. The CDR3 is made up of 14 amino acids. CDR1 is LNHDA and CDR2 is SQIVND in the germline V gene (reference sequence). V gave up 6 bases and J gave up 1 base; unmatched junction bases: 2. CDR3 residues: CASRGTGGSYEQYF. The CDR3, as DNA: TGTGCCAGTAGGGGGACAGGGGGGTCCTACGAGCAGTACTTC.

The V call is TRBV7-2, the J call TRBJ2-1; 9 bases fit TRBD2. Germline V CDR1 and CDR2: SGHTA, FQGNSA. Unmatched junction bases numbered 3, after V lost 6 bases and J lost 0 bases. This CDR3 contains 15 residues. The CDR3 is CASRRAGGSYNEQFF. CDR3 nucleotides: TGTGCCAGCAGACGAGCGGGAGGCTCCTACAATGAGCAGTTCTTC.

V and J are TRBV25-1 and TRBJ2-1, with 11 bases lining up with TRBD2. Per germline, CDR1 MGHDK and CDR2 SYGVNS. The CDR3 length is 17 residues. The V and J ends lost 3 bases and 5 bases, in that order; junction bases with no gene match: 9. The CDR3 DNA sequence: TGTGCCAGCAGTGATCGGGTTGCTAGCGGGAGGAACAATGAGCAGTTCTTC. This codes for CASSDRVASGRNNEQFF.

CDR3 amino acids: CASSPLTGVGGEQYF. Here the CDR3 DNA reads TGTGCCAGCAGTCCTCTGACAGGGGTTGGGGGCGAGCAGTACTTC. This chain links TRBV28 with TRBJ2-7; 8 bases are shared with TRBD1. This CDR3 comprises 15 residues. Germline CDR1 reads MDHEN; CDR2 reads SYDVKM. V was pared by 5 bases and J by 6 bases, with 12 bases of the junction left unmatched.

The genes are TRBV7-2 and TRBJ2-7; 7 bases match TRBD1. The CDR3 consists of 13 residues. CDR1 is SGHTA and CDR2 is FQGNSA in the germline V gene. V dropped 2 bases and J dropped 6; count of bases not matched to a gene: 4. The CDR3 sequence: CASSLTPGGEQYF. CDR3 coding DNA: TGTGCCAGCAGCTTAACCCCAGGGGGCGAGCAGTACTTC.

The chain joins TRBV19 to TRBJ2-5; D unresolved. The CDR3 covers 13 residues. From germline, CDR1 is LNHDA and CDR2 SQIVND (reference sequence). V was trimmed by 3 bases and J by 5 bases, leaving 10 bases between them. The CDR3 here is CASSMALMETQYF. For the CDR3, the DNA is TGTGCCAGTAGTATGGCCTTAATGGAGACCCAGTACTTC.

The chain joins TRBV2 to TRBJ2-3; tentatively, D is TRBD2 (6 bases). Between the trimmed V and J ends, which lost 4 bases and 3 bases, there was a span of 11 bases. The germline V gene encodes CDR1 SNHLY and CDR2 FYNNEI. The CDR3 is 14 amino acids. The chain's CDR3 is CASSAGLQTDTQYF. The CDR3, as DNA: TGTGCCAGCAGTGCCGGACTACAGACAGATACGCAGTATTTT.

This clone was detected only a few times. CDR3 amino acids: CASSLRLRSTDEQFF. CDR3 nucleotide sequence: TGTGCCAGCAGCTTAAGGCTTCGGAGTACCGATGAGCAGTTCTTC. This chain uses TRBV7-3 with TRBJ2-1; D is unresolved. Germline V gene lookup returns CDR1 SGHTA and CDR2 FQGTGA. Trimming took off 1 base at V and 8 bases at J, with 15 bases between the two ends. This CDR3 is 15 amino acids long.

The CDR3 protein is CATTQGVLQGLGGYTF. CDR3 bases: TGTGCCACCACCCAGGGGGTTCTTCAGGGGCTGGGTGGCTACACCTTC. The chain combines TRBV15 with TRBJ1-2, with 7 bases lining up with TRBD1. After removal of 7 bases from V and 7 bases from J, the junction contained 18 bases not matched to a gene. The CDR3 loop spans 16 amino acids. The germline CDR1 and CDR2 sequences are LNHNV and YYDKDF (reference sequence).

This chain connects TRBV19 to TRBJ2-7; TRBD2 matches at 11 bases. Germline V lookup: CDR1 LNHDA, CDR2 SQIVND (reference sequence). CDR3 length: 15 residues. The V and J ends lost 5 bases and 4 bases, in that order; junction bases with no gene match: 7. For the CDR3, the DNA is TGTGCCAGTAGTGCAAAACTAGCGGGAGTATACGAGCAGTACTTC. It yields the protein CASSAKLAGVYEQYF. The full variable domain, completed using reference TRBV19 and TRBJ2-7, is DGGITQSPKYLFRKEGQNVTLSCEQNLNHDAMYWYRQDPGQGLRLIYYSQIVNDFQKGDIAEGYSVSREKKESFPLTVTSAQKNPTAFYLCASSAKLAGVYEQYFGPGTRLTVT.

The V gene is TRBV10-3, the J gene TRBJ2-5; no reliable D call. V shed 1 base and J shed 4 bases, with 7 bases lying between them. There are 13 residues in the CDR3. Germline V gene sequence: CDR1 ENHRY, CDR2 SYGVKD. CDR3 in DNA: TGTGCCATCAGTGAGTACCAGCGAGAGACCCAGTACTTC. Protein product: CAISEYQRETQYF.

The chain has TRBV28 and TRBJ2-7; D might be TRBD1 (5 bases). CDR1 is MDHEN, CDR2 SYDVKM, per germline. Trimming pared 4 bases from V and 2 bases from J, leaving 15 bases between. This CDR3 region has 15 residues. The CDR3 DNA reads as TGTGCCAGCAGTTCCCGACAGCATACAGCCTACGAGCAGTACTTC. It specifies CASSSRQHTAYEQYF.

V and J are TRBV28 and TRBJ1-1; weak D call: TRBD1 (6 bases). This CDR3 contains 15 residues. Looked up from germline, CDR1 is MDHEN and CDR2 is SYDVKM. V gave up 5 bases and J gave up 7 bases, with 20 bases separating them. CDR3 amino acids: CASSPLYLGQHEAFF. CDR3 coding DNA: TGTGCCAGCAGTCCGCTCTACCTAGGACAGCATGAAGCTTTCTTT.

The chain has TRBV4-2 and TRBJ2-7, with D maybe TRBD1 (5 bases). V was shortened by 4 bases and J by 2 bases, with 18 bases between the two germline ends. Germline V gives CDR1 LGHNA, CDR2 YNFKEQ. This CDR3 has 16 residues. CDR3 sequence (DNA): TGTGCCAGCAGCCCTGTGTGGGGCTCTAAGGCCTACGAGCAGTACTTC. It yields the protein CASSPVWGSKAYEQYF.

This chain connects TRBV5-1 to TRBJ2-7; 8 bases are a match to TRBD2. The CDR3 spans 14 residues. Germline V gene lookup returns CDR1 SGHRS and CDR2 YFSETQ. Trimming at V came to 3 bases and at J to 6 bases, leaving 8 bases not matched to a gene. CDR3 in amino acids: CASSSGGSGSEQYF. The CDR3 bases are TGCGCCAGCAGCTCGGGGGGGTCGGGTAGCGAGCAGTACTTC.

CDR3 nucleotides: TGTGCCAGCAGCCCGCGACAGGGTGTAGCGTGGACCGGGGAGCTGTTTTTT. Its protein is CASSPRQGVAWTGELFF. J is TRBJ2-2 and V is TRBV7-9; 7 bases are a match to TRBD1. Looked up from germline, CDR1 is SEHNR and CDR2 is FQNEAQ (reference sequence). V trimming: 5 bases; J trimming: 5 bases; junction bases outside the gene matches: 14. The CDR3 contains 17 residues.

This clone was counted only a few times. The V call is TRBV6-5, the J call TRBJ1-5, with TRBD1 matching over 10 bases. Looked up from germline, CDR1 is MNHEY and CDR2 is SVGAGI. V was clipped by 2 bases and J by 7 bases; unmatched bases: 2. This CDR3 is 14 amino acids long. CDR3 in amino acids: CASSYDRGHQPQHF. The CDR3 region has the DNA TGTGCCAGCAGTTACGACAGGGGGCACCAGCCCCAGCATTTT.

The CDR3 region is CASSLDLGAEQFF. Here the CDR3 DNA reads TGTGCCAGCAGCTTAGATTTGGGCGCTGAGCAGTTCTTC. V usage is TRBV11-2 and J usage is TRBJ2-1; no firm D call. The CDR3 loop spans 13 amino acids. V was shortened by 0 bases and J by 9 bases, with 9 bases between the two germline ends. The germline CDR1 and CDR2 sequences are SGHAT and FQNNGV.

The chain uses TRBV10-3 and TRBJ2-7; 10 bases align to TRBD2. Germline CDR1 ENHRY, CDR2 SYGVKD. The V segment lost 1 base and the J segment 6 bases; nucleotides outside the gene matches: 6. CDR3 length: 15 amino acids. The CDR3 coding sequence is TGTGCCATCAGTGAGTTCAGCGGGAGGGTCGGCGAGCAGTACTTC. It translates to CAISEFSGRVGEQYF.

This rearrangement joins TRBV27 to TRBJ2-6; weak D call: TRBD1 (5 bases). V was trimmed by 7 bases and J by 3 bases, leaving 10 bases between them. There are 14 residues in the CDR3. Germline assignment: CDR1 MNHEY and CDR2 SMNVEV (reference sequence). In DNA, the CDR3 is TGTGCCAGCACCTGGGGCCGTGGGGCCAACGTCCTGACTTTC. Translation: CASTWGRGANVLTF.

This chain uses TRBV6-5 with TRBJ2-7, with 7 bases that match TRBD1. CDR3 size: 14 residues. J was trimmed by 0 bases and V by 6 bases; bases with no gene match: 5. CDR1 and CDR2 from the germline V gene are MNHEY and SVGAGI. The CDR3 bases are TGTGCCAGCAGCCCGGGACAGACCTCCTACGAGCAGTACTTC. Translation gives CASSPGQTSYEQYF.

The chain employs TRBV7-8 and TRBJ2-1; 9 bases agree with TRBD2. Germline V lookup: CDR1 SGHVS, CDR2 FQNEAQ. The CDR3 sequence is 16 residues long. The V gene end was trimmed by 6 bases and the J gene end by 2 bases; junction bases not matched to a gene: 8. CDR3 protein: CASSRLAVTTYNEQFF. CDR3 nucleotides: TGTGCCAGCAGTCGACTAGCGGTCACGACCTACAATGAGCAGTTCTTC. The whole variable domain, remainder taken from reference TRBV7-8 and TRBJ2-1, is GAGVSQSPRYKVAKRGQDVALRCDPISGHVSLFWYQQALGQGPEFLTYFQNEAQLDKSGLPSDRFFAERPEGSVSTLKIQRTQQEDSAVYLCASSRLAVTTYNEQFFGPGTRLTVL.

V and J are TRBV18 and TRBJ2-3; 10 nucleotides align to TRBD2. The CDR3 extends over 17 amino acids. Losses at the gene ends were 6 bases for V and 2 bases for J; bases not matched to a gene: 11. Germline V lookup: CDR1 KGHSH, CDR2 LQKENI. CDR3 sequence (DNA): TGTGCCAGCTCCCCCTTGAGAACTAGCGGGAACACAGATACGCAGTATTTT. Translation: CASSPLRTSGNTDTQYF.

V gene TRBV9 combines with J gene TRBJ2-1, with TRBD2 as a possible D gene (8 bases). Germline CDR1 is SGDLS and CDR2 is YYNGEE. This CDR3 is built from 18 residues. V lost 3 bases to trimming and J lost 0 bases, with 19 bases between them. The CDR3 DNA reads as TGTGCCAGCAGCGCCCCCGTTAGCGGGGACAGCTCCTACAATGAGCAGTTCTTC. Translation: CASSAPVSGDSSYNEQFF.

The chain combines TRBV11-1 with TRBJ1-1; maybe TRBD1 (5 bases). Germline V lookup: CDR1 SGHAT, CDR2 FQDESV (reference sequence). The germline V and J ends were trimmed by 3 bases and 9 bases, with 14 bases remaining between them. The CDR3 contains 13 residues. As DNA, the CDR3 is TGTGCCAGCAGCTTGTTGATAGGGGCACAAGCTTTCTTT. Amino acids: CASSLLIGAQAFF.

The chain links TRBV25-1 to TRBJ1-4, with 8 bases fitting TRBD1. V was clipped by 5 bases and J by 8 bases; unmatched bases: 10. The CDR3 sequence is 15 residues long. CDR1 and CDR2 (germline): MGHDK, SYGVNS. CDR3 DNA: TGTGCCAGCAGTAGTACGCCACAGGGGGGAGAAAAACTGTTTTTT. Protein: CASSSTPQGGEKLFF.

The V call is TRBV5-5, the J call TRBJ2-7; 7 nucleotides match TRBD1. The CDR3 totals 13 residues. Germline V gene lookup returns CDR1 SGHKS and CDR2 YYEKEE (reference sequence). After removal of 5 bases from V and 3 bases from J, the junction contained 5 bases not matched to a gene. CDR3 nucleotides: TGTGCCAGCAGAGCCGGGACAGACTACGAGCAGTACTTC. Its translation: CASRAGTDYEQYF. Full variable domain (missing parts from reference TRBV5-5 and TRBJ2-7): DAGVTQSPTHLIKTRGQQVTLRCSPISGHKSVSWYQQVLGQGPQFIFQYYEKEERGRGNFPDRFSARQFPNYSSELNVNALLLGDSALYLCASRAGTDYEQYFGPGTRLTVT.

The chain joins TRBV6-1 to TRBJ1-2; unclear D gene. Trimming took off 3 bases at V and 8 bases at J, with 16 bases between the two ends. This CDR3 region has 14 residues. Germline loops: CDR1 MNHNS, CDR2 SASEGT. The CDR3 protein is CASSDYPGSNGYTF. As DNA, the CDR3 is TGTGCCAGCAGTGACTACCCAGGATCTAACGGCTACACCTTC.

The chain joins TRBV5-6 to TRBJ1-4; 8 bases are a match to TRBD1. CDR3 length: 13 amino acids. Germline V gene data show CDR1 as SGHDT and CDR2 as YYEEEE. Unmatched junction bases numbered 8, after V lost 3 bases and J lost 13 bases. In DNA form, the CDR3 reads TGTGCCAGCAGCTCGACAGGGGTAGGATTACTGTTTTTT. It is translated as CASSSTGVGLLFF. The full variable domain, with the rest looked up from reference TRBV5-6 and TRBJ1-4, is DAGVTQSPTHLIKTRGQQVTLRCSPKSGHDTVSWYQQALGQGPQFIFQYYEEEERQRGNFPDRFSGHQFPNYSSELNVNALLLGDSALYLCASSSTGVGLLFFGSGTQLSVL.

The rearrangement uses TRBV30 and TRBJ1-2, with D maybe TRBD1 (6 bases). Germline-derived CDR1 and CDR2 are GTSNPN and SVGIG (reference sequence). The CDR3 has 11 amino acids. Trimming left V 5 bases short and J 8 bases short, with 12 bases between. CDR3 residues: CAWPTGHGYTF. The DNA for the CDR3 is TGTGCCTGGCCTACAGGGCACGGCTACACCTTC.